Each of the 25 T cell receptor beta chains below was sequenced from the same sample in a study of blood T cell repertoires in COVID-19. The method was immunoSEQ multiplex PCR; TCRdb's version includes in-frame clones alone and lacks a portion of them. The data contain some 320,000 clones, approximately 87% of them singletons. Sequencing used peripheral blood. These receptors were taken from a woman between 50 and 59 years old who had recovered from COVID-19.

The chain couples TRBV28 to TRBJ2-3, with a tentative D call TRBD1 (5 bases). Germline CDR1 and CDR2: MDHEN and SYDVKM. The CDR3 contains 15 residues. Trimming removed 3 bases at V and 1 base at J, with 11 bases between. Written as DNA, the CDR3 is TGTGCCAGCAGTTTTTACAGGCGGCGCACAGATACGCAGTATTTT. Translation: CASSFYRRRTDTQYF. The full variable domain, with the rest looked up from reference TRBV28 and TRBJ2-3, is DVKVTQSSRYLVKRTGEKVFLECVQDMDHENMFWYRQDPGLGLRLIYFSYDVKMKEKGDIPEGYSVSREKKERFSLILESASTNQTSMYLCASSFYRRRTDTQYFGPGTRLTVL.

The chain carries TRBV4-1 and TRBJ1-4; D may be TRBD1 (6 bases). The CDR3 extends over 15 amino acids. Per the germline V gene, CDR1 is MGHRA and CDR2 is YSYEKL. With 2 bases removed from V and 8 bases from J, the gap between germline ends came to 15 bases. CDR3 loop: CASSQIGLQGEKLFF. CDR3 sequence (DNA): TGCGCCAGCAGCCAAATAGGCCTCCAGGGGGAAAAACTGTTTTTT.

The chain is built from TRBV6-2 or TRBV6-3 and TRBJ2-5; unclear D gene. Germline-derived CDR1 and CDR2 are MNHEY and SVGEGT. The CDR3 spans 12 residues. The ends were cut back, 0 bases at V and 6 bases at J, with 5 bases in the middle. The CDR3 is CASSYSSQTQYF. The CDR3 DNA sequence: TGTGCCAGCAGTTACTCGAGCCAGACCCAGTACTTC.

This clone was seen a few times. The chain has TRBV6-1 and TRBJ2-7; no firm D call. The length of the CDR3 is 12 residues. Trimming removed 5 bases from V and 4 bases from J, with 9 bases in between. Per the germline V gene, CDR1 is MNHNS and CDR2 is SASEGT. CDR3 coding DNA: TGTGCCAGCAGTAGAGACGGGTACGAGCAGTACTTC. As protein: CASSRDGYEQYF.

This clone was counted a single time. The rearrangement uses TRBV5-1 and TRBJ2-5; TRBD1 matches at 10 bases. The CDR3 totals 15 residues. Germline-derived CDR1 and CDR2 are SGHRS and YFSETQ. Trimming cost V 4 bases and J 4 bases; bases outside gene matches: 7. The CDR3 reads CASSRRDRGPETQYF. CDR3 DNA sequence: TGCGCCAGCAGCCGCCGGGACAGGGGACCAGAGACCCAGTACTTC.

J is TRBJ1-1 and V is TRBV12-3 or TRBV12-4, with 7 bases matching TRBD1. V was pared by 5 bases and J by 11 bases, with 11 bases of the junction left unmatched. The CDR3 runs 13 residues. CDR3 protein: CASSNPSRGLAFF. The CDR3 DNA is TGTGCCAGCAGTAATCCCTCCAGGGGGTTGGCTTTCTTT.

Concerning this clone itself: One junction end disagrees with the germline gene, perhaps due to a read error. The chain combines TRBV7-7 with TRBJ2-5, with a tentative D call TRBD1 (5 bases). Germline V gives CDR1 SSHAT, CDR2 FNYEAQ (reference sequence). The CDR3 is made up of 16 amino acids. The DNA of the CDR3 is TGTGCTAGCAGCCCAACCCCGACAGCAACCCAAGAGACCCAGTACTTC. It encodes CASSPTPTATQETQYF.

V is TRBV10-3 and J is TRBJ2-1; possible D gene TRBD1, 6 bases. Germline V gene data show CDR1 as ENHRY and CDR2 as SYGVKD. The CDR3 totals 13 residues. Trimming stripped 7 bases from V and 5 bases from J, with 12 bases between. Here the CDR3 DNA reads TGTGCCATCAACAGGGAATTTAACAATGAGCAGTTCTTC. Its protein product is CAINREFNNEQFF.

The V and J genes are TRBV6-6 and TRBJ2-3; D might be TRBD2 (6 bases). Germline CDR1 is MNHNY and CDR2 is SVGAGI (reference sequence). The CDR3 covers 14 residues. Trimming took off 2 bases at V and 9 bases at J, with 15 bases between the two ends. The chain's CDR3 is CASSYPVGGDTQYF. CDR3 in DNA: TGTGCCAGCAGTTACCCGGTGGGGGGTGACACGCAGTATTTT.

This chain links TRBV19 with TRBJ2-3, with D hard to call. The V end was cut by 6 bases, the J end by 2 bases, with 9 bases between. This CDR3 region has 13 residues. Germline loops: CDR1 LNHDA, CDR2 SQIVND (reference sequence). The CDR3 sequence is CASRPTNTDTQYF. The CDR3, as DNA: TGTGCCAGTAGGCCAACTAACACAGATACGCAGTATTTT.

V is TRBV4-2 and J is TRBJ2-1; 8 bases are shared with TRBD1. The germline V gene encodes CDR1 LGHNA and CDR2 YNFKEQ. The CDR3 loop spans 18 amino acids. With V trimmed by 0 bases and J by 7 bases, 14 bases remained unmatched. CDR3 sequence reads: CASSQDLPQGVEVNEQFF. The CDR3 region has the DNA TGTGCCAGCAGCCAAGATCTGCCACAGGGGGTGGAGGTTAATGAGCAGTTCTTC.

The CDR3 spells CASSPRHIRETEAFF. In nucleotides, the CDR3 is TGCGCCAGCAGCCCCAGGCACATAAGAGAAACTGAAGCTTTCTTT. This rearrangement joins TRBV4-1 to TRBJ1-1; the D is unclear. The CDR3 sequence is 15 residues long. CDR1 and CDR2 from the germline V gene are MGHRA and YSYEKL. Trimming cost V 4 bases and J 5 bases, with 17 bases left between them.

The chain employs TRBV7-9 and TRBJ2-2; 8 bases are a match to TRBD1. V was clipped by 4 bases and J by 1 base; unmatched bases: 2. This CDR3 is built from 15 residues. Germline CDR1 is SEHNR and CDR2 is FQNEAQ (reference sequence). CDR3 sequence reads: CASSWGTGNTGELFF. The DNA for the CDR3 is TGTGCCAGCAGCTGGGGGACAGGGAACACCGGGGAGCTGTTTTTT.

V usage is TRBV27 and J usage is TRBJ2-1; 11 nucleotides agree with TRBD2. The CDR3 runs to 16 residues. In germline, CDR1 is MNHEY, CDR2 SMNVEV (reference sequence). The V segment lost 5 bases and the J segment 8 bases; nucleotides outside the gene matches: 11. The CDR3 loop reads CASSRTSSGGRDEQFF. The CDR3 nucleotides are TGTGCCAGCAGTCGTACATCTAGCGGGGGGAGGGATGAGCAGTTCTTC.

The J gene is TRBJ2-3, the V gene TRBV6-5; 8 bases line up with TRBD2. J lost 0 bases, V lost 2 bases, and 4 bases had no gene match. The CDR3 is made up of 16 amino acids. Germline V gene lookup returns CDR1 MNHEY and CDR2 SVGAGI. The CDR3 DNA reads as TGTGCCAGCAGTTACGGTGCGGGGGGAAGCACAGATACGCAGTATTTT. This gives the protein CASSYGAGGSTDTQYF.

This chain connects TRBV30 to TRBJ1-5; TRBD1 agrees at 8 bases. The CDR3 loop spans 16 amino acids. V shed 2 bases and J 4 bases; nucleotides not matched to a gene: 10. Germline CDR1 reads GTSNPN; CDR2 reads SVGIG (reference sequence). The CDR3 region has the DNA TGTGCCTGGAGTCTCCCCCGACAGGGGCTTAATCAGCCCCAGCATTTT. Encoded protein: CAWSLPRQGLNQPQHF.

The chain employs TRBV28 and TRBJ1-5, with D maybe TRBD1 (6 bases). V was clipped by 7 bases and J by 0 bases, with 16 bases between them. Per germline, CDR1 MDHEN and CDR2 SYDVKM. The CDR3 is 16 residues long. Here the CDR3 DNA reads TGTGCCAGCAACCGGGGGGGCCCCTATAGCAATCAGCCCCAGCATTTT. Encoded protein: CASNRGGPYSNQPQHF.

The V call is TRBV6-2 or TRBV6-3, the J call TRBJ2-7, with a possible D match to TRBD2 (6 bases). Per the germline V gene, CDR1 is MNHEY and CDR2 is SVGEGT. The CDR3 has 15 amino acids. The ends were cut back, 6 bases at V and 0 bases at J, with 15 bases in the middle. CDR3 protein: CASSRAGLSSYEQYF. The CDR3 region has the DNA TGTGCCAGCAGCAGAGCGGGTCTGAGCTCCTACGAGCAGTACTTC.

This chain joins TRBV9 and TRBJ1-5; 7 nucleotides agree with TRBD1. This CDR3 is 14 amino acids long. J gave up 4 bases and V 3 bases, and 4 bases lay outside the gene matches. Germline V gives CDR1 SGDLS, CDR2 YYNGEE. The CDR3 spells CASSEGTANQPQHF. The CDR3 coding sequence is TGTGCCAGCAGCGAGGGGACAGCAAATCAGCCCCAGCATTTT.

This chain uses TRBV6-5 with TRBJ2-1; D unresolved. Trimming took 6 bases from V and 2 from J, leaving 14 bases between them. CDR3 length: 15 amino acids. Germline loops: CDR1 MNHEY, CDR2 SVGAGI. Here the CDR3 reads CASSKERLAYNEQFF. DNA for the CDR3: TGTGCCAGCAGCAAGGAGAGGTTGGCCTACAATGAGCAGTTCTTC.

The chain employs TRBV7-6 and TRBJ2-7; 7 positions agree with TRBD1. CDR3 size: 16 residues. J was trimmed by 2 bases and V by 4 bases; bases with no gene match: 11. Germline V CDR1 and CDR2: SGHVS, FNYEAQ. The CDR3 sequence is CASSSTSRDSTYEQYF. The CDR3 region has the DNA TGTGCCAGCAGCTCTACGTCCCGGGACAGCACCTACGAGCAGTACTTC. The entire variable domain, with the rest obtained from reference TRBV7-6 and TRBJ2-7, is as follows: GAGVSQSPRYKVTKRGQDVALRCDPISGHVSLYWYRQALGQGPEFLTYFNYEAQQDKSGLPNDRFSAERPEGSISTLTIQRTEQRDSAMYRCASSSTSRDSTYEQYFGPGTRLTVT.

V gene TRBV5-1 combines with J gene TRBJ2-5; D gene ambiguous. From germline, CDR1 is SGHRS and CDR2 YFSETQ. The CDR3 is 14 amino acids. V was clipped by 2 bases and J by 1 base, with 9 bases between them. The CDR3, as DNA: TGCGCCAGCAGCTTACGGGTCTCCCAAGAGACCCAGTACTTC. It codes for CASSLRVSQETQYF.

The CDR3 DNA reads TGCGCCAGCAGCCCCTTACTAGCGGGGGGCACCTACGAGCAGTACTTC. It encodes CASSPLLAGGTYEQYF. This rearrangement joins TRBV4-3 to TRBJ2-7; 12 nucleotides line up with TRBD2. After removal of 4 bases from V and 2 bases from J, the junction contained 6 bases not matched to a gene. Germline loops: CDR1 LGHNA, CDR2 YSLEER. This CDR3 has 16 residues.

The V gene is TRBV5-5, the J gene TRBJ1-4; 7 nucleotides line up with TRBD1. CDR1 is SGHKS, CDR2 YYEKEE, per germline (reference sequence). Trimming took 3 bases from V and 4 from J; bases not matched to a gene: 6. The length of the CDR3 is 15 residues. The CDR3 protein is CASSSTGTVNEKLFF. The CDR3 nucleotides are TGTGCCAGCAGCTCGACCGGGACAGTTAATGAAAAACTGTTTTTT.

The rearrangement joins TRBV11-2 to TRBJ2-7; D is possibly TRBD2 (5 bases). V lost 1 base to trimming and J lost 2 bases, with 6 bases between them. CDR3 size: 13 residues. The germline V gene encodes CDR1 SGHAT and CDR2 FQNNGV. In nucleotides, the CDR3 is TGTGCCAGCAGCTTAGGGCGGGCCTACGAGCAGTACTTC. Its translation: CASSLGRAYEQYF.